This TCR beta chain was sequenced in a study of control samples from healthy donors and cancer patients. This clone was counted a few times. Clones were read by immunoSEQ multiplex PCR, and TCRdb kept only the in-frame ones, dropping some. Here the sample spans 50,000 or so clones, 85% to 95% being singletons. This CDR3 region has 15 residues. Germline V CDR1 and CDR2: SEHNR, FQNEAQ (reference sequence). V was clipped by 6 bases and J by 7 bases; unmatched bases: 9. The specimen sequenced was blood. The sequence came from a man aged 25-45 years in good health. The rearrangement joins TRBV7-9 to TRBJ1-6; 7 bases line up with TRBD1. CDR3 protein: CASSRQGLQNSPLHF. The CDR3 coding sequence is TGTGCCAGCAGTCGACAGGGCTTACAGAATTCACCCCTCCACTTT.